This T cell receptor beta chain emerged from a study of blood T cell repertoires in COVID-19. Measured with immunoSEQ multiplex PCR; TCRdb has only the in-frame clones, and not every one. The sample holds about 270,000 clones, approximately 91% seen once. The CDR3 spans 13 residues. The ends lost 9 bases at V and 6 bases at J; junction bases unmatched: 5. Germline values: CDR1 MDHEN, CDR2 SYDVKM. This receptor was identified in a woman between 40 and 50 years old with acute COVID-19. V usage is TRBV28 and J usage is TRBJ1-5, with TRBD1 matching 10 bases. The sequenced material came from PBMCs or T cells enriched from blood (not recorded which). Here the CDR3 DNA reads TGTGCCAGGGACAGGGGGTTTGTTCAGCCCCAGCATTTT. This translates into CARDRGFVQPQHF.